The 25 T cell receptor beta chains reported below all come from one sample, sequenced in a study of T cells after yellow fever vaccination. MiXCR was run by TCRdb on the 5' RACE reads, yielding one entry per CDR3 protein. The data show a few hundred thousand distinct CDR3 sequences, around a sixth seen once. Sequences were derived from PBMCs, sampled before the yellow fever booster vaccination. Receptor source: a man aged 18-30 years who received the YFV17D yellow fever vaccine.

This clonotype was picked up many times. The chain combines TRBV24-1 with TRBJ2-5; 9 bases are a match to TRBD2. Losses at the gene ends were 3 bases for V and 2 bases for J; bases not matched to a gene: 12. The V gene's germline CDR1 is KGHDR and CDR2 SFDVKD. The CDR3 is 18 amino acids. The CDR3 region is CATSDTLSSSGGQETQYF. CDR3 DNA sequence: TGTGCCACCAGTGATACCCTTTCAAGTAGCGGGGGACAAGAGACCCAGTACTTC.

This clonotype was recorded a few times. This chain joins TRBV7-9 and TRBJ2-7, with 7 bases identical to TRBD1. Germline V lookup: CDR1 SEHNR, CDR2 FQNEAQ (reference sequence). CDR3 length: 14 amino acids. The DNA for the CDR3 is TGTGCCTGCAGCTTAGGGGGCATCCCCTACGAGCAGTACGTC. Translated: CACSLGGIPYEQYV.

In this sample, this clonotype turned up a few times. The chain employs TRBV20-1 and TRBJ2-7; 7 bases are shared with TRBD2. With V trimmed by 3 bases and J by 3 bases, 2 bases remained unmatched. Germline-derived CDR1 and CDR2 are DFQATT and SNEGSKA (reference sequence). The CDR3 has 12 amino acids. In DNA, the CDR3 is TGCAGTGCTAGCGGGGGGATCTACGAGCAGTACTTC. This codes for CSASGGIYEQYF.

This clonotype was counted between two and nine times. The J gene is TRBJ2-1, the V gene TRBV27, with D possibly TRBD2 on 5 matching bases. The ends were cut back, 7 bases at V and 7 bases at J, with 11 bases in the middle. The CDR3 is 12 residues long. Germline assignment: CDR1 MNHEY and CDR2 SMNVEV (reference sequence). In DNA, the CDR3 is TGTGCCAGCATCTCCGGACTGAATGAGCAGTTCTTC. Protein sequence: CASISGLNEQFF.

This clonotype was counted a single time. The V gene is TRBV6-5, the J gene TRBJ1-1, with no clear D. From germline, CDR1 is MNHEY and CDR2 SVGAGI. Trimming removed 2 bases at V and 4 bases at J, with 8 bases between. The length of the CDR3 is 13 residues. CDR3 loop: CASSYPAATEAFF. CDR3 bases: TGTGCCAGCAGTTACCCGGCCGCCACTGAAGCTTTCTTT.

This clonotype was seen a few times. This chain uses TRBV29-1 with TRBJ1-3; 9 bases match TRBD1. The CDR3 runs 17 residues. Germline trimming cut 6 bases from V and 3 bases from J; bases unmatched to any gene: 15. Looked up from germline, CDR1 is SQVTM and CDR2 is ANQGSEA. CDR3 DNA: TGCAGCGTCACCGGGACAGGGAAAGATGTGAATGGAAACACCATATATTTT. It yields the protein CSVTGTGKDVNGNTIYF.

The V gene is TRBV18, the J gene TRBJ1-2; a possible D gene is TRBD1 (6 bases). There are 17 residues in the CDR3. Germline CDR1 is KGHSH and CDR2 is LQKENI. V was trimmed by 4 bases and J by 4 bases, leaving 22 bases between them. CDR3 region: CASSLYSGTEGVYGYTF. The DNA of the CDR3 is TGTGCCAGCTCACTGTACTCCGGGACGGAGGGGGTCTATGGCTACACCTTC.

This rearrangement joins TRBV4-3 to TRBJ1-4; D gene uncertain. Deletions cut 0 bases from V and 7 bases from J, with 15 bases between. CDR1 and CDR2 (germline): LGHNA, YSLEER. The CDR3 is 16 amino acids. The CDR3 nucleotides read TGCGCCAGCAGCCAAGAGGGATGGACCCTCCCTGAAAAACTGTTTTTT. Protein: CASSQEGWTLPEKLFF.

The chain has TRBV5-6 and TRBJ1-1; D unresolved. The CDR3 sequence is 12 residues long. In germline, CDR1 is SGHDT, CDR2 YYEEEE. The V end was cut by 7 bases, the J end by 3 bases, with 10 bases between. The CDR3 bases are TGTGCCAGCGGGTGGTCGGACACTGAAGCTTTCTTT. It is translated as CASGWSDTEAFF.

The V gene is TRBV6-5, the J gene TRBJ2-7; TRBD2 matches 7 bases. Germline V gene lookup returns CDR1 MNHEY and CDR2 SVGAGI. Trimming removed 0 bases from V and 0 bases from J; junction bases left unmatched: 5. The CDR3 length is 16 residues. The CDR3 loop reads CASSYSMERGSYEQYF. CDR3 coding DNA: TGTGCCAGCAGTTACTCGATGGAGCGGGGCTCCTACGAGCAGTACTTC.

In its sample, this clonotype was seen a few times. V usage is TRBV5-1 and J usage is TRBJ1-2, with 7 bases fitting TRBD1. Germline CDR1 SGHRS, CDR2 YFSETQ. The ends lost 6 bases at V and 5 bases at J; junction bases unmatched: 7. This CDR3 has 13 amino acids. The CDR3 is CASTPGTAYGYTF. CDR3 coding DNA: TGCGCCAGCACCCCCGGGACAGCATATGGCTACACCTTC.

The chain links TRBV9 to TRBJ2-5; weak D call: TRBD2 (7 bases). Trimming removed 4 bases from V and 2 bases from J, with 12 bases in between. From germline, CDR1 is SGDLS and CDR2 YYNGEE. The CDR3 is 14 residues long. Here the CDR3 DNA reads TGTGCCAGCAGCACCAGGGGACTACAAGAGACCCAGTACTTC. Translated, it gives CASSTRGLQETQYF.

V and J are TRBV4-1 and TRBJ2-5, with 13 bases lining up with TRBD2. The CDR3 consists of 16 residues. The trim removed 3 bases at V and 1 base at J, leaving 2 bases unmatched. Germline V gene lookup returns CDR1 MGHRA and CDR2 YSYEKL. The CDR3 region has the DNA TGCGCCAGCAGCCAGGGGACTAGCGGGGCCCAAGAGACCCAGTACTTC. This translates into CASSQGTSGAQETQYF.

This clonotype was counted only a few times. V is TRBV6-1 and J is TRBJ2-7; possibly TRBD1 or TRBD2 for D (5 bases each). V was shortened by 5 bases and J by 4 bases, with 12 bases between the two germline ends. The CDR3 is made up of 13 amino acids. Per the germline V gene, CDR1 is MNHNS and CDR2 is SASEGT. CDR3 coding DNA: TGTGCCAGCAGTCCGGTGGGGGATTACGAGCAGTACGTC. Protein sequence: CASSPVGDYEQYV.

This clonotype was recorded a few times. The V and J genes are TRBV7-6 and TRBJ1-2, with D uncertain. The CDR3 extends over 19 amino acids. V gave up 2 bases and J gave up 0 bases, with 22 bases separating them. CDR1 and CDR2 from the germline V gene are SGHVS and FNYEAQ. CDR3 nucleotides: TGTGCCAGCAGCTTAAATGACCCGGACCCAACTGGAGCTAACTATGGCTACACCTTC. Residues: CASSLNDPDPTGANYGYTF.

The chain joins TRBV10-1 to TRBJ2-2; D gene ambiguous. V was shortened by 4 bases and J by 4 bases, with 10 bases between the two germline ends. This CDR3 is 14 amino acids long. CDR1 is WNHNN and CDR2 is SYGVQD in the germline V gene (reference sequence). CDR3 nucleotides: TGCGCCAGCAGTGGGGGTTTGAGCACCGGGGAGCTGTTTTTT. As protein: CASSGGLSTGELFF.

The gene calls are TRBV5-1 and TRBJ2-5; TRBD1 agrees at 10 bases. The ends lost 4 bases at V and 0 bases at J; junction bases unmatched: 3. Germline CDR1 reads SGHRS; CDR2 reads YFSETQ. This CDR3 is 15 amino acids long. The CDR3 loop is CASSRDRGHQETQYF. The CDR3 DNA sequence: TGCGCCAGCAGCCGGGACAGGGGTCACCAAGAGACCCAGTACTTC.

The chain recombines TRBV7-3 with TRBJ2-2, with 11 bases identical to TRBD2. The V gene's germline CDR1 is SGHTA and CDR2 FQGTGA. V trimming: 5 bases; J trimming: 4 bases; junction bases outside the gene matches: 3. The CDR3 spans 15 residues. CDR3 sequence: CASSRGTSGTGELFF. DNA of the CDR3: TGTGCCAGCAGCAGAGGGACTAGCGGCACCGGGGAGCTGTTTTTT.

This clonotype was detected only a few times. The chain carries TRBV4-1 and TRBJ2-1; the match to TRBD2 covers 7 bases. Trimming removed 6 bases from V and 8 bases from J; junction bases left unmatched: 10. The germline gives CDR1 MGHRA, CDR2 YSYEKL. This CDR3 spans 14 amino acids. The CDR3 DNA is TGCGCCAGCAGGCTTGTCGGGGGGTCGTATGAGCAGTTCTTC. This sequence encodes CASRLVGGSYEQFF.

This chain connects TRBV20-1 to TRBJ2-1, with 16 bases identical to TRBD2. The CDR3 extends over 15 amino acids. With V trimmed by 6 bases and J by 12 bases, 11 bases remained unmatched. CDR1 DFQATT and CDR2 SNEGSKA come from the germline V gene (reference sequence). The CDR3 coding sequence is TGCAGTGCCCGGGGGACTAGCGGGGGGGCCGGGTGGCAGTTCTTC. Amino acids: CSARGTSGGAGWQFF.

Only a few counts were recorded for this clonotype. J is TRBJ1-1 and V is TRBV5-1; D might be TRBD1 (6 bases). Trimming took 7 bases from V and 0 from J, leaving 13 bases between them. CDR3 length: 14 residues. The V gene's germline CDR1 is SGHRS and CDR2 YFSETQ. The CDR3 DNA reads TGCGCCAGCTGCCAGGACAGCATGAACACTGAAGCTTTCTTT. The encoded protein is CASCQDSMNTEAFF.

This chain joins TRBV5-1 and TRBJ2-7, with D possibly being TRBD1 (6 bases). Trimming took 4 bases from V and 6 from J, leaving 14 bases between them. The CDR3 has 13 residues. CDR1 is SGHRS, CDR2 YFSETQ, per germline. CDR3 coding DNA: TGCGCCAGCAGCCCAGGGGCAAATCCCGAGCAGTACTTC. It codes for CASSPGANPEQYF.

This clonotype was observed at least ten times. The chain uses TRBV6-6 and TRBJ2-1; 8 nucleotides align to TRBD2. CDR1 is MNHNY and CDR2 is SVGAGI in the germline V gene (reference sequence). The V gene end was trimmed by 1 base and the J gene end by 1 base; junction bases not matched to a gene: 6. This CDR3 spans 17 amino acids. The CDR3 spells CASSYYFGGVSYNEQFF. Written as DNA, the CDR3 is TGTGCCAGCAGTTACTATTTCGGGGGGGTGTCCTACAATGAGCAGTTCTTC.

This chain joins TRBV7-9 and TRBJ2-3; D not resolved. V was shortened by 8 bases and J by 7 bases, with 10 bases between the two germline ends. This CDR3 spans 11 amino acids. Germline CDR1 is SEHNR and CDR2 is FQNEAQ (reference sequence). The CDR3 loop is CASRTLHTQYF. CDR3 nucleotides: TGTGCCAGCCGCACACTCCATACGCAGTATTTT.

This chain connects TRBV5-1 to TRBJ2-3; D not certain. The CDR3 sequence is 14 residues long. Trimming cost V 0 bases and J 1 base, with 6 bases left between them. Germline values: CDR1 SGHRS, CDR2 YFSETQ. The CDR3 loop reads CASSLADGTDTQYF. The CDR3 DNA reads TGCGCCAGCAGCTTGGCCGACGGCACAGATACGCAGTATTTT.